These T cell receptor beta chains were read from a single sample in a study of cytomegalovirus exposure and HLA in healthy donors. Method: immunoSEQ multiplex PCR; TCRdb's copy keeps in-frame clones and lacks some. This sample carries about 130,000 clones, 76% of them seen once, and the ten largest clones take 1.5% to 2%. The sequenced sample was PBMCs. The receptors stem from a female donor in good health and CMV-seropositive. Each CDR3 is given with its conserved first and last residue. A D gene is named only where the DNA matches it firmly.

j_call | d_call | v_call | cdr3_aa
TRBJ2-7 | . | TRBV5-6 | CASSLRETYEQYF
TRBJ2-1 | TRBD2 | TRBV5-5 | CASSQSSGLFGNEQFF
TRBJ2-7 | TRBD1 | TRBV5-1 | CASATTGGSYEQYF
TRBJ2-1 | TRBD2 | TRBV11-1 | CASSSLAGGYYNEQFF
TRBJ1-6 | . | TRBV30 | CAWSSIQGFYNSPLHF
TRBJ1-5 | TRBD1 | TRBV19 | CASSQTKGQSNQPQHF
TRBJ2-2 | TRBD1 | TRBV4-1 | CASSQGAWAGTGGSGELFF
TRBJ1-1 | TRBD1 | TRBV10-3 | CAIRATGTEAFF
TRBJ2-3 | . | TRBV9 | CASSDPNRVAQYF
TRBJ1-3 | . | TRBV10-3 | CAISRDTDSSGNTIYF
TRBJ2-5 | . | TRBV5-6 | CASSLDLGGADRQYF
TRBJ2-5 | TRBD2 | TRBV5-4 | CASSSRMLIAGGRFWETQYF
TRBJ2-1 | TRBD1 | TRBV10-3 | CAIRDRGDEQFF
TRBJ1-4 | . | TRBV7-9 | CASSLVSGPNEKLFF
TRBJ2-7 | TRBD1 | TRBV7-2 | CASSSWDRGQYEQYF
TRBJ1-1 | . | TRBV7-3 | CASSLTGDTEAFF
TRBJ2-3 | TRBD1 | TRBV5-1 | CASSPDRGTDTQYF
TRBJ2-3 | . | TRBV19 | CASSNHAGTFTDTQYF
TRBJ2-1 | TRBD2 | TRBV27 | CASSTGLAGGKHNEQFF
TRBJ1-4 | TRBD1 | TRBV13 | CASSLFYPTGGEETNEKLFF
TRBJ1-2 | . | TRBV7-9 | CASSLVGGYTF
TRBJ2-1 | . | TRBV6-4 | CASSDREGYNEQFF
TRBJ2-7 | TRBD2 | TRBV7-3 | CASSLSSGGSYEQYF
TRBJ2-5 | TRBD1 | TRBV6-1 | CASSVDRSQETQYF
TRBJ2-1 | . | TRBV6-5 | CASSEGRAYNEQFF
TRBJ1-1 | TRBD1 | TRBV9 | CASSVETGGLAEAFF
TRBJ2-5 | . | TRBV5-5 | CASSLRTEQETQYF
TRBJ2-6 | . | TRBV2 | CASSINRDTGANVLTF